This is a list of T cell receptor beta chains from one sample in a study of OX40 agonist ivuxolimab in advanced cancers. TCRdb's table, derived via immunoSEQ multiplex PCR, lists solely in-frame clones and lacks some. The sample lists 79,000 or so clones, about 89% occurring once. The sample was CD4+ or CD8+ T cells sorted from blood, taken in a trial of the OX40 agonist ivuxolimab. The source of these receptors is an adult with an advanced solid tumor such as melanoma, head and neck, liver or kidney cancer. Both conserved end residues are part of each CDR3. The D gene is left open where the match is weak. Clone size is shown for a subset of rows, as once, few, many or a class of expanded clone.

NA,TRBJ1-1,NA,TRBV28,CASSLTRGSEAFF,TGTGCCAGCAGTTTGACCCGGGGATCTGAAGCTTTCTTT
NA,TRBJ2-2,TRBD2,TRBV28,CASSSAGVGAGELFF,TGTGCCAGCAGCTCAGCGGGAGTGGGGGCCGGGGAGCTGTTTTTT
once,TRBJ2-2,NA,TRBV5-1,CASSTGHNTGELFF,TGCGCCAGCAGCACAGGACACAATACCGGGGAGCTGTTTTTT
NA,TRBJ2-6,NA,TRBV5-1,CASSHTLDVLTF,TGCGCCAGCAGCCACACTCTGGACGTCCTGACTTTC
NA,TRBJ1-5,TRBD1,TRBV28,CASWTGNQPQHF,TGTGCCAGCTGGACAGGGAATCAGCCCCAGCATTTT
NA,TRBJ1-1,TRBD1,TRBV9,CASRSTGDTEAFF,TGTGCCAGCAGATCGACAGGGGACACTGAAGCTTTCTTT
NA,TRBJ2-7,TRBD2,TRBV18,CASSPRSGLAGPGEQYF,TGTGCCAGCTCACCACGTTCGGGACTAGCGGGACCTGGAGAGCAGTACTTC
NA,TRBJ2-2,NA,TRBV14,CASSPLIPSGELFF,TGTGCCAGCAGCCCCCTAATACCCAGCGGGGAGCTGTTTTTT
NA,TRBJ2-4,NA,TRBV27,CASSSGRGDIQYF,TGTGCCAGCAGTTCGGGTAGGGGGGACATTCAGTACTTC
NA,TRBJ1-3,NA,TRBV10-2,CASRGSEGNTIYF,TGCGCCAGCAGGGGCAGCGAGGGAAACACCATATATTTT
few,TRBJ1-2,NA,TRBV2,CASSNRTGPINYGYTF,TGTGCCAGCAGTAATCGAACAGGTCCGATTAACTATGGCTACACCTTC
NA,TRBJ2-1,NA,TRBV28,CASSLQSEQFF,TGTGCCAGCAGTTTACAGAGTGAGCAGTTCTTC
NA,TRBJ1-5,NA,TRBV7-3,CASSLTLEVGSNQPQHF,TGTGCCAGCAGCTTGACGTTGGAGGTTGGGAGCAATCAGCCCCAGCATTTT
few,TRBJ2-1,TRBD2,TRBV5-4,CASSLGLAGPSSYNEQFF,TGTGCCAGCAGCTTGGGGCTAGCGGGACCGAGCTCCTACAATGAGCAGTTCTTC
NA,TRBJ2-1,NA,TRBV4-3,CASSQGLSYSYNEQFF,TGCGCCAGCAGCCAAGGGCTTTCATACTCCTACAATGAGCAGTTCTTC
once,TRBJ2-1,NA,TRBV4-1,CASSQAGHNEQFF,TGCGCCAGCAGCCAAGCAGGGCACAATGAGCAGTTCTTC
NA,TRBJ1-5,TRBD1,TRBV15,CATSGQGFSGNQPQHF,TGTGCCACCAGTGGACAGGGGTTTTCGGGGAATCAGCCCCAGCATTTT
NA,TRBJ2-3,TRBD2,TRBV5-1,CASSSGTSGTDTQYF,TGCGCCAGCAGCTCCGGGACTAGCGGCACAGATACGCAGTATTTT
once,TRBJ2-3,TRBD1,TRBV18,CASSFPGQGDTQYF,TGTGCCAGCTCATTCCCGGGACAGGGGGATACGCAGTATTTT
NA,TRBJ2-1,NA,TRBV2,CASSEALAVEQFF,TGTGCCAGCAGTGAAGCCTTAGCGGTTGAGCAGTTCTTC
NA,TRBJ1-3,NA,TRBV5-1,CASSLGSGNTIYF,TGCGCCAGCAGCTTAGGGTCTGGAAACACCATATATTTT
NA,TRBJ1-2,TRBD1,TRBV19,CATFAGQLFYGYTF,TGTGCCACATTCGCGGGACAGTTATTCTATGGCTACACCTTC
NA,TRBJ2-1,NA,TRBV5-1,CASSLVEEGNEQFF,TGCGCCAGCAGCTTGGTAGAGGAGGGTAATGAGCAGTTCTTC
NA,TRBJ2-1,TRBD2,TRBV7-2,CASSSSLATNEQFF,TGTGCCAGCAGCTCCTCACTAGCGACCAATGAGCAGTTCTTC
NA,TRBJ1-1,NA,TRBV5-1,CASSLGWNLGRMNTEAFF,TGCGCCAGCAGCTTGGGCTGGAATTTAGGGCGAATGAACACTGAAGCTTTCTTT
NA,TRBJ1-2,TRBD1,TRBV25-1,CASRGTGINGYTF,TGTGCCAGCAGAGGGACAGGGATTAATGGCTACACCTTC